One T cell receptor beta chain is described in this entry. These data belong to a study of control samples from healthy donors and cancer patients. Clones were sequenced by immunoSEQ multiplex PCR, and TCRdb holds only the in-frame ones, with some missing. The table has 150,000 to 200,000 clones, around 89% seen once. The sequenced sample was blood. This TCR derives from a woman in her forties or fifties in good health.

CDR3 sequence reads: CASKASRGGLRFNEKLFF. CDR3 in DNA: TGTGCCAGTAAAGCCTCGAGGGGGGGCTTGAGGTTTAATGAAAAACTGTTTTTT. The V call is TRBV19, the J call TRBJ1-4, with D possibly TRBD1 on 6 matching bases. Germline assignment: CDR1 LNHDA and CDR2 SQIVND (reference sequence). With 7 bases removed from V and 4 bases from J, the gap between germline ends came to 25 bases. The length of the CDR3 is 18 residues.